The entry that follows covers one T cell receptor (beta chain) sequence. Its antigen is still unknown. Within one base of it there is no much larger clone, and no base qualities were kept. This entry is derived from a study of T cell responses to AZD1222 COVID-19 vaccine (dated by TCRdb to about 2021). At the level of the whole study: AZD1222 recipients with second doses at about 4 weeks or about 12 weeks were pooled, because spike-specific TCR depth and breadth did not differ between schedules. Trial participants were enrolled into age subgroups of 18-55, 56-69 and 70-plus years, which contained approximately 150, 28 and 58 TCR-sequenced participants, respectively. A total of under 250 trial participants underwent TCR sequencing, of whom about 210 had received two doses of AZD1222 and approximately 26 had received two doses of the MenACWY control vaccine.

The investigation overall reported the following: The 56-69-year group was small, and its depth increase did not reach significance, likely because of low power. Conclusions about previously exposed vaccinees were limited because only six or seven AZD1222 recipients were SARS-CoV-2 seropositive at baseline. Vaccine-associated CD4 TCRs spanned the whole spike protein, with dominant responses in regions 160-218 and 743-854. Because no samples from the day 14 peak response were available, repertoires could be characterized only after the peak T cell response. Participants were mostly white British, with more females than males. The authors suggested clonal diversity may have been underestimated. Spike-specific TCR breadth and depth rose significantly after two AZD1222 doses compared with day 0 and with MenACWY recipients. Reportedly, almost half of the unique spike-specific TCRs recognized epitopes lying outside the regions that are mutated in the B.1.351 and B.1.1.7 variants.

The CDR3 regions of human TCRbeta chains were analyzed by immunosequencing. The paper's processing steps were these. Repertoire TCRs were checked for matches against a reference library of SARS-CoV-2-specific TCRs that had been generated using the MIRA antigen-specificity platform. Breadth meant the fraction of unique TCRs that were SARS-CoV-2-associated, whereas depth meant the fraction of total T cells that were SARS-CoV-2-associated. Using the MIRA data, each spike-specific TCR was assigned both to the spike region to which the TCR was reactive and to a CD4 or CD8 class. Log10-transformed breadth and depth values were compared by one-way ANOVA with Sidak's multiple comparisons tests. Held by TCRdb, this immuneACCESS table contains in-frame sequences only and omits some clones. Under half of the omission traces to an unresolved V gene where checked; the cause of the rest is unknown. From that table come the V and J calls and clone size; the DNA was used to work out D and trimming. This sample comprises some 130,000 clones, roughly nine tenths of them detected only once. Of the sample, roughly 2.4% is held by the ten largest clones.

In the germline V gene (reference sequence), CDR1 corresponds to GTSNPN and CDR2 to SVGIG. Including cysteine and phenylalanine, the CDR3 has 14 amino acids. CDR3 DNA is the only sequence kept; it has 42 bases, read in frame from the first base. Compared with germline, V lacks 2 bases and J lacks 7 bases; bases without a gene match: 4. The time point tag for this specimen amounts to: baseline before first vaccination. Samples from vaccinated people were obtained from the UK trials COV001 and COV002, which included a single-blind randomized controlled phase 2/3 trial of AZD1222 (ChAdOx1 nCoV-19) in healthy adults. For TCRbeta chain sequencing, PBMC samples from trial participants were taken at day 0 and at day 28 after the second dose.

The chain is encoded by TRBV30 joined to TRBJ1-6; the junction holds 8 bases that match TRBD1. The receptor's source is an adult in good health. The source was peripheral blood, collected on day 0 of AZD1222 vaccination. The DNA sequence is given as TGTGCCTGGAGTCCAGACAGGGGAAATTCACCCCTCCACTTT. Its amino acids are CAWSPDRGNSPLHF.